Each of the 9 T cell receptor beta chains below was sequenced from the same sample in a study of blood T cell repertoires in COVID-19. Here immunoSEQ multiplex PCR was the method, and the copy in TCRdb shows in-frame clones only, minus some. The table includes approximately 25,000 clones, roughly 71% detected once. Sequenced: peripheral blood. Receptors were obtained from a man aged 80 or over with active or convalescent COVID-19.

This chain uses TRBV19 with TRBJ2-7; TRBD1 aligns across 8 bases. The germline CDR1 and CDR2 sequences are LNHDA and SQIVND (reference sequence). V was pared by 2 bases and J by 3 bases, with 6 bases of the junction left unmatched. This CDR3 spans 15 amino acids. DNA of the CDR3: TGTGCCAGTAGTATAACTAGGACAGGGAACTACGAGCAGTACTTC. The encoded protein is CASSITRTGNYEQYF.

This clone was seen once. The V and J genes are TRBV28 and TRBJ2-7; TRBD2 matches at 9 bases. The CDR3 has 14 amino acids. V gave up 5 bases and J gave up 7 bases; unmatched junction bases: 9. Germline CDR1 reads MDHEN; CDR2 reads SYDVKM. CDR3 nucleotides: TGTGCCAGCAGTAAGGCTAGCGGGGACCTGGAGCAGTACTTC. The encoded protein is CASSKASGDLEQYF.

The J gene is TRBJ1-5, the V gene TRBV18; 8 nucleotides match TRBD1. This CDR3 comprises 13 residues. J lost 3 bases, V lost 8 bases, and 3 bases had no gene match. Per the germline V gene, CDR1 is KGHSH and CDR2 is LQKENI. The CDR3 loop reads CASTGGLNQPQHF. The CDR3 DNA follows: TGTGCCAGCACAGGGGGGCTCAATCAGCCCCAGCATTTT.

The J gene is TRBJ2-3, the V gene TRBV27; the D is unclear. The CDR3 consists of 13 residues. Trimming removed 7 bases at V and 1 base at J, with 9 bases between. CDR1 is MNHEY and CDR2 is SMNVEV in the germline V gene (reference sequence). This CDR3 is CASNGPGTDTQYF. The CDR3 nucleotides are TGTGCCAGCAATGGGCCAGGCACAGATACGCAGTATTTT.

The chain is built from TRBV7-9 and TRBJ1-6; 8 bases agree with TRBD1. The germline V gene has CDR1 SEHNR and CDR2 FQNEAQ (reference sequence). Losses at the gene ends were 5 bases for V and 10 bases for J; bases not matched to a gene: 16. The CDR3 runs 17 residues. Here the CDR3 reads CASSRSQTGAIRSPLHF. CDR3 DNA: TGTGCCAGCAGCCGGTCTCAGACAGGGGCAATTCGGTCACCCCTCCACTTT.

The V gene is TRBV18, the J gene TRBJ2-5, with 8 bases matching TRBD2. J gave up 3 bases and V 5 bases, and 2 bases lay outside the gene matches. Per germline, CDR1 KGHSH and CDR2 LQKENI. This CDR3 contains 13 residues. In DNA, the CDR3 is TGTGCCAGCTCATTGGGACTAGAAGAGACCCAGTACTTC. This gives the protein CASSLGLEETQYF. The full variable domain, completed using reference TRBV18 and TRBJ2-5, is NAGVMQNPRHLVRRRGQEARLRCSPMKGHSHVYWYRQLPEEGLKFMVYLQKENIIDESGMPKERFSAEFPKEGPSILRIQQVVRGDSAAYFCASSLGLEETQYFGPGTRLLVL.

V and J are TRBV5-4 and TRBJ1-3; maybe TRBD1 (6 bases). From germline, CDR1 is SGHNT and CDR2 YYREEE (reference sequence). Trimming removed 4 bases at V and 0 bases at J, with 11 bases between. The CDR3 extends over 15 amino acids. The CDR3 nucleotides read TGTGCCAGCAGCCGGGACACCTTCTCTGGAAACACCATATATTTT. It codes for CASSRDTFSGNTIYF. The full variable domain, with the rest looked up from reference TRBV5-4 and TRBJ1-3, is ETGVTQSPTHLIKTRGQQVTLRCSSQSGHNTVSWYQQALGQGPQFIFQYYREEENGRGNFPPRFSGLQFPNYSSELNVNALELDDSALYLCASSRDTFSGNTIYFGEGSWLTVV.

This clone was recorded once. V is TRBV11-2 and J is TRBJ2-7; 8 bases are a match to TRBD2. Germline-derived CDR1 and CDR2 are SGHAT and FQNNGV. The CDR3 spans 15 residues. With 7 bases clipped from V and 6 bases from J, the junction kept 14 bases outside the gene matches. CDR3: CASKAAGGARGEQYF. In DNA, the CDR3 is TGTGCCAGCAAAGCGGCGGGGGGAGCCAGGGGCGAGCAGTACTTC.

The V and J genes are TRBV4-3 and TRBJ2-7, with a weak D call TRBD2 (7 bases). The CDR3 runs 16 residues. Looked up from germline, CDR1 is LGHNA and CDR2 is YSLEER. Trimming took 4 bases from V and 3 from J, leaving 19 bases between them. The CDR3: CASSRAGGQFGYEQYF. CDR3 in DNA: TGCGCCAGCAGCCGCGCCGGGGGGCAGTTTGGCTACGAGCAGTACTTC.